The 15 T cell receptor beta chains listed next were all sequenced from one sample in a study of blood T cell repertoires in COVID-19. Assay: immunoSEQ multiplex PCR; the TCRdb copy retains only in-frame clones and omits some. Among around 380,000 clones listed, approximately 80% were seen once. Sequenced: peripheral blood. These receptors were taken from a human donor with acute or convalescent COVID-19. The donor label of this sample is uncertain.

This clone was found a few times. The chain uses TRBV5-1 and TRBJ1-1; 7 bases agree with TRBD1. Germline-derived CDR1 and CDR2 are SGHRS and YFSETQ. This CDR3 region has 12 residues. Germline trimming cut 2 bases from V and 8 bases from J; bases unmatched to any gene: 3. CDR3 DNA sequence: TGCGCCAGCAGCTTACCGGGACAGGAAGCTTTCTTT. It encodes CASSLPGQEAFF.

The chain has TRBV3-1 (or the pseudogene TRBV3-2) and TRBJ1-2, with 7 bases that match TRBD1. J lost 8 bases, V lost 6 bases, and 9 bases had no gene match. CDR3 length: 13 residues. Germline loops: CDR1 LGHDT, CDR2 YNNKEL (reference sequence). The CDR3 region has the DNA TGTGCCAGCAGGATGACAGGGATGGAAGGCTACACCTTC. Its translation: CASRMTGMEGYTF.

Written as DNA, the CDR3 is TGTGCCAGCAGCTTAGTACACAGGGACAACTATGGCTACACCTTC. Translated: CASSLVHRDNYGYTF. V is TRBV7-2 and J is TRBJ1-2, with D perhaps TRBD1 (6 bases). Germline V lookup: CDR1 SGHTA, CDR2 FQGNSA. This CDR3 is 15 amino acids long. Trimming left V 1 base short and J 2 bases short, with 11 bases between.

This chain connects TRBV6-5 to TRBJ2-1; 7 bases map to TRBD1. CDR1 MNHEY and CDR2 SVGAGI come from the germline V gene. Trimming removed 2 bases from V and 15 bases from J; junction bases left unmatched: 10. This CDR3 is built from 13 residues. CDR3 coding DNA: TGTGCCAGCAGTTACGGGACAGCCCTACGGAGGTTCTTC. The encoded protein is CASSYGTALRRFF.

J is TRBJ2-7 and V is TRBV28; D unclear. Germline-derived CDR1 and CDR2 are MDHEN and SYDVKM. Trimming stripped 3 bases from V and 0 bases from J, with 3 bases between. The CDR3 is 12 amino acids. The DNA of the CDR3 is TGTGCCAGCAGTTTGAGCTCCTACGAGCAGTACTTC. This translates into CASSLSSYEQYF. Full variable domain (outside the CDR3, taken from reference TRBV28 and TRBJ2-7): DVKVTQSSRYLVKRTGEKVFLECVQDMDHENMFWYRQDPGLGLRLIYFSYDVKMKEKGDIPEGYSVSREKKERFSLILESASTNQTSMYLCASSLSSYEQYFGPGTRLTVT.

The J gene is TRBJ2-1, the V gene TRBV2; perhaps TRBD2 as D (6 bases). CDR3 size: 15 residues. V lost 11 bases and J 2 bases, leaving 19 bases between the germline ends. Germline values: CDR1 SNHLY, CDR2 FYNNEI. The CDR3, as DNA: TGTGCCTCAGCTGGGGCGGGGCGCACCTACAATGAGCAGTTCTTC. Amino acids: CASAGAGRTYNEQFF. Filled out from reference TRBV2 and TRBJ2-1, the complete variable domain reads EPEVTQTPSHQVTQMGQEVILRCVPISNHLYFYWYRQILGQKVEFLVSFYNNEISEKSEIFDDQFSVERPDGSNFTLKIRSTKLEDSAMYFCASAGAGRTYNEQFFGPGTRLTVL.

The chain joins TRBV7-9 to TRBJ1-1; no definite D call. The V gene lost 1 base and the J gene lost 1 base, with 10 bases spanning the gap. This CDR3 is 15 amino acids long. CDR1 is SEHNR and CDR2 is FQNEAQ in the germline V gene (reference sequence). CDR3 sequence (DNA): TGTGCCAGCAGCTTAGAACGCGGTCAGAACACTGAAGCTTTCTTT. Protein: CASSLERGQNTEAFF.

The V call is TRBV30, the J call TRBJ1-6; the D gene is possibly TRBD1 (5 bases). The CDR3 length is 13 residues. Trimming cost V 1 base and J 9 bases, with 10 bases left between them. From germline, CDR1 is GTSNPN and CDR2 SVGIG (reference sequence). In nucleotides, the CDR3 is TGTGCCTGGAGTGCAGGGAGGATTTCACCCCTCCACTTT. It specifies CAWSAGRISPLHF.

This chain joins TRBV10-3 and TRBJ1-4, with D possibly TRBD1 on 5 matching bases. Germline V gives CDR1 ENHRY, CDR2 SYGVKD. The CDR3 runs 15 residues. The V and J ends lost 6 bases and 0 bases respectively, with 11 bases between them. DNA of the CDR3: TGTGCCATCAGAGAGACAGACGCAACTAATGAAAAACTGTTTTTT. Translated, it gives CAIRETDATNEKLFF.

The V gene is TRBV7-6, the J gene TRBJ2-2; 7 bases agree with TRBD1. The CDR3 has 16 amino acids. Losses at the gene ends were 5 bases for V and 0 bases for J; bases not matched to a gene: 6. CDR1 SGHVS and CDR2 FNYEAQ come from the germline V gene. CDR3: CASSRGQIANTGELFF. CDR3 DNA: TGTGCCAGCAGCCGGGGACAGATCGCGAACACCGGGGAGCTGTTTTTT.

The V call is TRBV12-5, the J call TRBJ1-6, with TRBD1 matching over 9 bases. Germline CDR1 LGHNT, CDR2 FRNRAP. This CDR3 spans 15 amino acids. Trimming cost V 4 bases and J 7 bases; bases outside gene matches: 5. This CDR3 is CASGWSGTGNSPLHF. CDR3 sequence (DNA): TGTGCTAGTGGTTGGTCCGGGACAGGGAATTCACCCCTCCACTTT.

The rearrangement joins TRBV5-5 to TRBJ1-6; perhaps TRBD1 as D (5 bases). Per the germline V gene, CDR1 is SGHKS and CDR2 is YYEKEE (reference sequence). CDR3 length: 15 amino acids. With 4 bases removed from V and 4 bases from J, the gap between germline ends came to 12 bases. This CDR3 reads CASSRLRQYNSPLHF. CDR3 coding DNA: TGTGCCAGCAGCAGATTAAGACAGTATAATTCACCCCTCCACTTT.

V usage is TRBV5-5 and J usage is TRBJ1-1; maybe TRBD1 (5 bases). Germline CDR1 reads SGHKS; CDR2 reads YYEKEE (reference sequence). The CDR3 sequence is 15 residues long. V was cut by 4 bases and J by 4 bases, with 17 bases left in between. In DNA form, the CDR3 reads TGTGCCAGCAGCCCTGCCGCTCACCAGGGCACTGAAGCTTTCTTT. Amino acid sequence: CASSPAAHQGTEAFF.

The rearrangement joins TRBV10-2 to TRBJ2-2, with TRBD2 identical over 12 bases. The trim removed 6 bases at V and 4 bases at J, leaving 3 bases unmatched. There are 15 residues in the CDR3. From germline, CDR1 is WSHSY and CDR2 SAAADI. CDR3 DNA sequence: TGCGCCAGCAGGGGGACTAGCGGGTTCACCGGGGAGCTGTTTTTT. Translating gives CASRGTSGFTGELFF.

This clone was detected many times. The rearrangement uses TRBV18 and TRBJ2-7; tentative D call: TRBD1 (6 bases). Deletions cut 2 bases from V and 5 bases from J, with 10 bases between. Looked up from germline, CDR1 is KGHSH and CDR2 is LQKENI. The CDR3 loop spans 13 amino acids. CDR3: CASSPAGDHEQYF. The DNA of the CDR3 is TGTGCCAGCTCACCAGCAGGGGACCACGAGCAGTACTTC.